This passage covers 18 T cell receptor beta chains from one sample sequenced in a study of T cell responses to AZD1222 COVID-19 vaccine. This table comes from immunoSEQ multiplex PCR, and its TCRdb copy is limited to in-frame clones, with some not included. The data contain fewer than 95,000 clones, under 95% of them singletons. The source material was peripheral blood, sampled 28 days after the second AZD1222 dose. All receptors come from an adult who received the AZD1222 COVID-19 vaccine.

As concerns this clone: Germline is not matched at one junction end, which may reflect a read error. This sequence joins TRBV12-3 or TRBV12-4 and TRBJ1-5; D uncertain. The CDR3 loop spans 13 amino acids. For the CDR3, the DNA is TGTGCCAGCAGTGTAGCGGGAGAACAGCCCCAGCATTTT. Encoded protein: CASSVAGEQPQHF.

The rearrangement joins TRBV4-2 to TRBJ2-7, with D maybe TRBD1 (5 bases). V was cut by 1 base and J by 0 bases, with 10 bases left in between. The CDR3 spans 15 residues. Germline assignment: CDR1 LGHNA and CDR2 YNFKEQ. In DNA, the CDR3 is TGTGCCAGCAGCCAAGGGCAGGGTTTCTCCTACGAGCAGTACTTC. This sequence encodes CASSQGQGFSYEQYF.

The chain employs TRBV20-1 and TRBJ2-7; D not certain. CDR1 is DFQATT and CDR2 is SNEGSKA in the germline V gene (reference sequence). The germline V and J ends were trimmed by 4 bases and 7 bases, with 11 bases remaining between them. The CDR3 extends over 11 amino acids. The CDR3 is CSAKGMREQYF. CDR3 bases: TGCAGTGCTAAGGGTATGAGGGAGCAGTACTTC.

This chain connects TRBV28 to TRBJ2-7; D gene unclear. V lost 6 bases to trimming and J lost 2 bases, with 14 bases between them. The CDR3 has 14 residues. In germline, CDR1 is MDHEN, CDR2 SYDVKM. CDR3: CASSLVDATYEQYF. The CDR3 nucleotides read TGTGCCAGCAGCCTAGTGGACGCTACCTACGAGCAGTACTTC.

This clone was seen a few times. The chain has TRBV19 and TRBJ2-7; 7 bases are shared with TRBD2. The CDR3 totals 13 residues. J lost 2 bases, V lost 5 bases, and 3 bases had no gene match. CDR1 is LNHDA, CDR2 SQIVND, per germline (reference sequence). CDR3 region: CASSGAGTYEQYF. The CDR3 nucleotides are TGTGCCAGTAGTGGAGCGGGAACCTACGAGCAGTACTTC.

As for this clone: Distinct nucleotide sequences in the sample also encode this CDR3. This rearrangement joins TRBV28 to TRBJ2-7; D is perhaps TRBD1 (6 bases). Looked up from germline, CDR1 is MDHEN and CDR2 is SYDVKM. V gave up 6 bases and J gave up 3 bases, with 9 bases separating them. CDR3 length equals 12 residues. CDR3 loop: CASRGQVYEQYF. The CDR3, as DNA: TGTGCCAGCAGGGGACAAGTCTACGAGCAGTACTTC.

The gene calls are TRBV11-2 and TRBJ2-7; the D gene is possibly TRBD1 (6 bases). Germline V CDR1 and CDR2: SGHAT, FQNNGV. The CDR3 length is 13 residues. Trimming took 5 bases from V and 4 from J, leaving 12 bases between them. The CDR3 DNA reads as TGTGCCAGCAGCAGGAGACAGGTGTACGAGCAGTACTTC. It encodes CASSRRQVYEQYF. The full variable domain, with the rest looked up from reference TRBV11-2 and TRBJ2-7, is EAGVAQSPRYKIIEKRQSVAFWCNPISGHATLYWYQQILGQGPKLLIQFQNNGVVDDSQLPKDRFSAERLKGVDSTLKIQPAKLEDSAVYLCASSRRQVYEQYFGPGTRLTVT.

The chain employs TRBV14 and TRBJ2-1, with a tentative D call TRBD2 (6 bases). The CDR3 is 16 residues long. The V end lost 0 bases, the J end lost 3 bases, and 12 bases lay between the germline ends. Germline V gene lookup returns CDR1 SGHDN and CDR2 FVKESK. CDR3 nucleotide sequence: TGTGCCAGCAGCCAAGATTCCAGCGGGTACTACAATGAGCAGTTCTTC. Its translation: CASSQDSSGYYNEQFF.

The V call is TRBV5-1, the J call TRBJ1-4, with 8 nucleotides matching TRBD1. Germline V CDR1 and CDR2: SGHRS, YFSETQ. J was trimmed by 6 bases and V by 5 bases; bases with no gene match: 6. This CDR3 comprises 14 residues. The CDR3 nucleotides read TGCGCCAGCAGTCTTCAGGGGGCAGATGAAAAACTGTTTTTT. Encoded protein: CASSLQGADEKLFF.

The chain links TRBV3-1 (or the pseudogene TRBV3-2) to TRBJ2-7, with D perhaps TRBD2 (5 bases). Trimming pared 3 bases from V and 0 bases from J, leaving 12 bases between. The germline V gene has CDR1 LGHDT and CDR2 YNNKEL (reference sequence). This CDR3 region has 15 residues. CDR3 in amino acids: CASSQGVPSSYEQYF. The CDR3 region has the DNA TGTGCCAGCAGCCAGGGAGTCCCAAGCTCCTACGAGCAGTACTTC.

This sequence joins TRBV19 and TRBJ2-5, with D maybe TRBD2 (5 bases). The V end was cut by 5 bases, the J end by 5 bases, with 12 bases between. Germline V gene data show CDR1 as LNHDA and CDR2 as SQIVND (reference sequence). The CDR3 is 13 residues long. DNA of the CDR3: TGTGCCAGTAGTTCAGACCCGGGGGAGACCCAGTACTTC. As protein: CASSSDPGETQYF.

J is TRBJ2-3 and V is TRBV28; 7 positions agree with TRBD2. Germline trimming cut 5 bases from V and 3 bases from J; bases unmatched to any gene: 5. Germline V gene data show CDR1 as MDHEN and CDR2 as SYDVKM. The CDR3 runs 14 residues. In nucleotides, the CDR3 is TGTGCCAGCAGTCGGGAGGATAGTACAGATACGCAGTATTTT. Translated, it gives CASSREDSTDTQYF.

V is TRBV11-2 and J is TRBJ1-3, with D maybe TRBD1 (6 bases). Germline CDR1 and CDR2: SGHAT and FQNNGV. CDR3 length equals 15 residues. Trimming stripped 6 bases from V and 4 bases from J, with 16 bases between. The DNA for the CDR3 is TGTGCCAGCAGATGGGGCAGGGGAATGGGAAACACCATATATTTT. It is translated as CASRWGRGMGNTIYF.

This chain uses TRBV2 with TRBJ2-1, with 9 positions matching TRBD2. Trimming cost V 4 bases and J 9 bases; bases outside gene matches: 7. Germline V gene data show CDR1 as SNHLY and CDR2 as FYNNEI. This CDR3 contains 14 residues. The CDR3 nucleotides are TGTGCCAGCAGTGTTGGGCTAGCGGGAATTGAGCAGTTCTTC. Translated, it gives CASSVGLAGIEQFF. Looking up the rest from reference TRBV2 and TRBJ2-1 gives the full variable domain: EPEVTQTPSHQVTQMGQEVILRCVPISNHLYFYWYRQILGQKVEFLVSFYNNEISEKSEIFDDQFSVERPDGSNFTLKIRSTKLEDSAMYFCASSVGLAGIEQFFGPGTRLTVL.

The V call is TRBV30, the J call TRBJ2-7; tentative D call: TRBD1 (6 bases). CDR1 is GTSNPN, CDR2 SVGIG, per germline (reference sequence). V lost 7 bases and J lost 0, with 10 bases in between. The CDR3 runs 12 residues. The DNA of the CDR3 is TGTGCCTCCACAGGGACCTCCTACGAGCAGTACTTC. Translation gives CASTGTSYEQYF. Full variable domain (rest looked up from reference TRBV30 and TRBJ2-7): SQTIHQWPATLVQPVGSPLSLECTVEGTSNPNLYWYRQAAGRGLQLLFYSVGIGQISSEVPQNLSASRPQDRQFILSSKKLLLSDSGFYLCASTGTSYEQYFGPGTRLTVT.

The DNA of the CDR3 is TGTGCCAGCAGCCCCAGTTCGACAGGGTGGAATGAAGCTTTCTTT. This gives the protein CASSPSSTGWNEAFF. This rearrangement joins TRBV11-2 to TRBJ1-1, with TRBD1 identical over 7 bases. Germline V gene data show CDR1 as SGHAT and CDR2 as FQNNGV. This CDR3 region has 15 residues. Trimming took 5 bases from V and 7 from J; bases not matched to a gene: 13.

V is TRBV24-1 and J is TRBJ2-3; D perhaps matches TRBD1 (6 bases). Trimming removed 5 bases from V and 4 bases from J, with 12 bases in between. Germline V gene lookup returns CDR1 KGHDR and CDR2 SFDVKD. The CDR3 runs 14 residues. The CDR3 is CATSGRGFSDTQYF. The CDR3 region has the DNA TGTGCCACCAGTGGCAGGGGTTTTTCAGATACGCAGTATTTT.

In its sample, this clone was seen once. CDR3 coding DNA: TGTGCCAGCAGCGTAGGGGCGGGATTACCGAACACTGAAGCTTTCTTT. Protein: CASSVGAGLPNTEAFF. V and J are TRBV9 and TRBJ1-1; D call uncertain. There are 16 residues in the CDR3. Germline CDR1 reads SGDLS; CDR2 reads YYNGEE. Trimming took 0 bases from V and 1 from J, leaving 13 bases between them. Supplemented by reference TRBV9 and TRBJ1-1, the full variable domain reads DSGVTQTPKHLITATGQRVTLRCSPRSGDLSVYWYQQSLDQGLQFLIQYYNGEERAKGNILERFSAQQFPDLHSELNLSSLELGDSALYFCASSVGAGLPNTEAFFGQGTRLTVV.